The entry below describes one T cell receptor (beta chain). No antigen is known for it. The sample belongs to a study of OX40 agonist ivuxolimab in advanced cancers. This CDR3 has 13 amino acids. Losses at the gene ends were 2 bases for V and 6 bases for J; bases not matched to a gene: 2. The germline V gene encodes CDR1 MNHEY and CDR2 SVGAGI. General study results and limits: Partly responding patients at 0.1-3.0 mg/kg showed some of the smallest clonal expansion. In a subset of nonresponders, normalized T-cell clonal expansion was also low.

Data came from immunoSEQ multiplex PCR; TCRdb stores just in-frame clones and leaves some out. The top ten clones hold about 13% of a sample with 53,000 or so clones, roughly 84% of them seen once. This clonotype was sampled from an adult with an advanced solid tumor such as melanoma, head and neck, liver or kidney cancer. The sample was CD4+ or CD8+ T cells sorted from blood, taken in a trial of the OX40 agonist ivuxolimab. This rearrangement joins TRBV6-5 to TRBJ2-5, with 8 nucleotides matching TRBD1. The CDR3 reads CASSYRDRQTQYF. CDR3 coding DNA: TGTGCCAGCAGTTACCGGGACAGGCAGACCCAGTACTTC.